This TCR beta chain stems from a study of blood T cell repertoires in COVID-19 (TCRdb year 2020). Background for the entire study: Collaborator samples came from the United States, Italy and Spain and covered acute and convalescent phases of COVID-19. A de-identified subject ID, COVID-19 status, age in years and sex were almost always included in the sample metadata. The prospective study material was composed of cDNA or gDNA derived from T cells, B-cell-depleted T cells, or PBMCs. Samples were obtained from the ongoing ImmuneRACE study (first 160 participants) and from over 1,000 subjects provided by 6 global collaborators. Subjects who had been exposed to COVID-19, were actively infected with it, or had recovered from it provided the deeply sampled blood TCRbeta repertoires that made up the dataset. The repertoires were released in a freely available public database meant as a resource for research on the immune response to SARS-CoV-2. Where HLA class I and class II types were available, the types were taken from metadata supplied by the sample provider, not from assay-based typing.

In the prospective study, participants were roughly 18 to 100 years old, resided in about two dozen geographic areas of the United States, and were enrolled through a virtual design. In the prospective study, cohorts were assigned on the basis of participant-reported clinical history obtained from a screening survey and a study questionnaire. Recovered participants in ImmuneRACE Cohort 3 were defined as having two consecutive negative NP/OP PCR tests, clearance from a healthcare professional, or resolution of symptoms. In the prospective study, whole blood, serum and a nasopharyngeal or oropharyngeal swab were collected from each participant by mobile phlebotomists. Prospective study participants could optionally give additional blood draws and questionnaires over an approximately 2-month period. Before DNA extraction, prospective study blood samples were shipped either frozen or at room temperature.

Study-level results and caveats: The quantity of clinical and demographic metadata differed by source and by participant and was supplied without curation.

Reading from cysteine to phenylalanine, the CDR3 counts 17 amino acids. The entry retains the CDR3 DNA only, 51 bases that are in frame from base 1. CDR1 and CDR2 were assigned from the germline V gene as SGHRS and YFSETQ. Germline trimming amounts to 4 bases on V and 4 bases on J, with 8 as the count of junction bases outside the gene matches. The immunoSEQ Assay, a bias-controlled multiplex PCR, was used to amplify TCRbeta CDR3 regions from genomic DNA. In the source study's methods: Nucleated cell counts per sample were estimated from amplification of reference gene primers within the assay. Sequence reads were collapsed and filtered to measure the absolute abundance of every unique TCRbeta CDR3 rearrangement. For each sample, productive Simpson clonality was calculated by taking the square root of Simpson's diversity index across productive rearrangements. TCRdb carries this immuneACCESS record with in-frame sequences only. Its versions omit some clonotypes, under half of them owing to an unresolved V gene in the studies checked, with the rest unexplained. V and J calls and clone size come straight from that table; D and trimming were deduced from the DNA. The sample has 300,000 to 400,000 clones on record, 85% to 90% of them singletons. The top ten clonotypes cover 1.2% of the sample.

On this clone: Its antigen has not been determined. Base qualities are not at hand, and no much larger clone is one base apart.

Sequences were obtained from PBMCs or T cells enriched from blood (not recorded which). The chain links TRBV5-1 with TRBJ2-3; 14 middle bases align to TRBD2. The origin of this receptor is a woman younger than 30 who had recovered from COVID-19. The DNA is TGCGCCAGCAGCGGTGGACTAGCGGGGGGTAGGGCAGATACGCAGTATTTT. Its protein product is CASSGGLAGGRADTQYF.